A single sample gave rise to the 25 T cell receptor beta chains below, sequenced in a study of CD8 T cells in Susac syndrome. Roughly 0.45 to 1 ug RNA was reverse transcribed with random hexamers. Each CDR3 protein gets one entry after TCRdb re-called the immunoSEQ multiplex PCR reads with MiXCR. The profile shows approximately 120,000 distinct CDR3 sequences, roughly 95% of them singletons. The sequencing sample was made of CD4+ T cells from PBMCs. All receptors derive from a human donor in good health.

The V call is TRBV18, the J call TRBJ2-7; either TRBD1 or TRBD2 may fit D (5 bases each). Germline CDR1 KGHSH, CDR2 LQKENI. Trimming pared 6 bases from V and 0 bases from J, leaving 18 bases between. The CDR3 loop spans 16 amino acids. In DNA form, the CDR3 reads TGTGCCAGCTCGCCGCGTCGCGAGGGGACCTCCTACGAGCAGTACTTC. Amino acid sequence: CASSPRREGTSYEQYF.

In its sample, this clonotype was seen once. The chain carries TRBV13 and TRBJ2-7; the D call may be TRBD1 or TRBD2 (6 bases each). The CDR3 covers 14 residues. The ends were cut back, 6 bases at V and 6 bases at J, with 18 bases in the middle. Germline CDR1 and CDR2: PRHDT and FYEKMQ (reference sequence). CDR3 residues: CASRSYGRGGEQYF. The DNA of the CDR3 is TGTGCCAGCAGGAGTTACGGCAGGGGAGGCGAGCAGTACTTC.

This clonotype is a singleton in its sample. The chain has TRBV29-1 and TRBJ2-7, with 11 bases matching TRBD2. Trimming at V came to 7 bases and at J to 3 bases, leaving 2 bases not matched to a gene. The length of the CDR3 is 12 residues. Germline CDR1 is SQVTM and CDR2 is ANQGSEA. In nucleotides, the CDR3 is TGCAGCGCCGGGACTAGCGGCTACGAGCAGTACTTC. Protein: CSAGTSGYEQYF.

This clonotype was recorded only once. CDR3 protein: CASSSYRASSGANVLTF. The CDR3 coding sequence is TGTGCCAGCAGCTCCTACAGGGCTAGCTCTGGGGCCAACGTCCTGACTTTC. V and J are TRBV7-6 and TRBJ2-6; the D gene is possibly TRBD1 (6 bases). Deletions cut 4 bases from V and 0 bases from J, with 13 bases between. Germline lookup yields CDR1 SGHVS and CDR2 FNYEAQ. CDR3 length equals 17 residues. Based on the CDR3 plus reference TRBV7-6 and TRBJ2-6, the full variable domain is GAGVSQSPRYKVTKRGQDVALRCDPISGHVSLYWYRQALGQGPEFLTYFNYEAQQDKSGLPNDRFSAERPEGSISTLTIQRTEQRDSAMYRCASSSYRASSGANVLTFGAGSRLTVL.

V gene TRBV7-2 combines with J gene TRBJ2-3, with 11 positions matching TRBD1. The germline V gene encodes CDR1 SGHTA and CDR2 FQGNSA. The CDR3 loop spans 17 amino acids. V lost 4 bases to trimming and J lost 5 bases; unmatched junction nucleotides: 11. The CDR3 loop reads CASSSSPGTGGGDTQYF. CDR3 DNA sequence: TGTGCCAGCAGCTCGAGCCCCGGGACAGGGGGAGGAGATACGCAGTATTTT.

CDR3 in amino acids: CASREKGGTEAFF. CDR3 in DNA: TGTGCCAGCAGGGAAAAGGGGGGGACTGAAGCTTTCTTT. This chain connects TRBV6-5 to TRBJ1-1; D is perhaps TRBD1 (6 bases). Germline lookup yields CDR1 MNHEY and CDR2 SVGAGI. CDR3 length: 13 amino acids. V lost 6 bases, J lost 5 bases, and 13 bases lay in between.

The chain uses TRBV7-8 and TRBJ1-1; D perhaps matches TRBD1 (5 bases). V was shortened by 5 bases and J by 0 bases, with 16 bases between the two germline ends. The CDR3 is 16 residues long. CDR1 and CDR2 from the germline V gene are SGHVS and FQNEAQ. The CDR3 nucleotides read TGTGCCAGCAGCCCCAGGCCGCGGGGGATGAACACTGAAGCTTTCTTT. The encoded protein is CASSPRPRGMNTEAFF.

V is TRBV7-8 and J is TRBJ2-5; a possible D gene is TRBD1 (5 bases). The CDR3 is 14 amino acids. Germline V CDR1 and CDR2: SGHVS, FQNEAQ. V was pared by 7 bases and J by 5 bases, with 17 bases between. CDR3 residues: CASTPRSGLETQYF. CDR3 DNA: TGTGCCAGCACCCCACGGTCAGGGTTGGAGACCCAGTACTTC.

This clonotype was found once. This rearrangement joins TRBV12-3 or TRBV12-4 to TRBJ1-5; no clear D gene. V dropped 5 bases and J dropped 7 bases, with 18 bases sitting between them. CDR3 size: 15 residues. CDR3 DNA: TGTGCCAGCAGTCCCCCCGGGAAGGGTAAGCAGCCCCAGCATTTT. This gives the protein CASSPPGKGKQPQHF.

This chain uses TRBV19 with TRBJ2-5; possibly TRBD2 for D (6 bases). The germline V and J ends were trimmed by 10 bases and 1 base, with 10 bases remaining between them. This CDR3 has 12 amino acids. Germline assignment: CDR1 LNHDA and CDR2 SQIVND (reference sequence). DNA for the CDR3: TGTGCCACTCGGGACTTCCAAGAGACCCAGTACTTC. Protein sequence: CATRDFQETQYF.

For the CDR3, the DNA is TGCAGCGTCACGGACGTAGGAGGCTACACCTTC. It specifies CSVTDVGGYTF. This chain uses TRBV29-1 with TRBJ1-2; D uncertain. The CDR3 has 11 residues. Germline V lookup: CDR1 SQVTM, CDR2 ANQGSEA. V dropped 6 bases and J dropped 8 bases, with 13 bases sitting between them.

The chain carries TRBV12-3 or TRBV12-4 and TRBJ1-1; D perhaps matches TRBD1 (5 bases). V lost 4 bases, J lost 7 bases, and 13 bases lay in between. There are 13 residues in the CDR3. CDR3 DNA sequence: TGTGCCAGCAGTTACGGGACGGTGGATGAAGCTTTCTTT. This encodes CASSYGTVDEAFF.

The chain combines TRBV19 with TRBJ2-7; D may be TRBD2 (5 bases). This CDR3 comprises 14 residues. Germline values: CDR1 LNHDA, CDR2 SQIVND (reference sequence). V was shortened by 4 bases and J by 6 bases, with 16 bases between the two germline ends. The CDR3 DNA is TGTGCCAGTAGTAGACTACGGACGGGCCTCGAGCAGTACTTC. Translation: CASSRLRTGLEQYF.

This clonotype was recorded only once. The chain couples TRBV10-3 to TRBJ2-5; D may be TRBD2 (5 bases). V dropped 6 bases and J dropped 5 bases, with 16 bases sitting between them. Germline-derived CDR1 and CDR2 are ENHRY and SYGVKD. The CDR3 has 14 residues. The CDR3 spells CAISPGRESETQYF. The CDR3 nucleotides read TGTGCCATCAGCCCTGGAAGGGAGTCGGAGACCCAGTACTTC.

The gene calls are TRBV6-5 and TRBJ2-7; 11 nucleotides line up with TRBD2. This CDR3 comprises 14 residues. Germline V lookup: CDR1 MNHEY, CDR2 SVGAGI. The trim removed 6 bases at V and 6 bases at J, leaving 7 bases unmatched. CDR3 amino acids: CASSPGLAAAEQYF. In nucleotides, the CDR3 is TGTGCCAGCAGCCCGGGACTAGCGGCAGCCGAGCAGTACTTC.

The chain links TRBV6-6 to TRBJ1-1; the D is unclear. Looked up from germline, CDR1 is MNHNY and CDR2 is SVGAGI (reference sequence). This CDR3 has 13 amino acids. Deletions cut 3 bases from V and 6 bases from J, with 11 bases between. Written as DNA, the CDR3 is TGTGCCAGCAGTTATCGTCGGTTCGCTGAAGCTTTCTTT. This translates into CASSYRRFAEAFF.

This clonotype showed up just once. This chain links TRBV27 with TRBJ1-2; D perhaps matches TRBD1 (5 bases). The length of the CDR3 is 14 residues. The germline gives CDR1 MNHEY, CDR2 SMNVEV (reference sequence). The V end lost 4 bases, the J end lost 7 bases, and 16 bases lay between the germline ends. This CDR3 reads CASSSLGEVGGYTF. CDR3 in DNA: TGTGCCAGCAGTTCCCTGGGGGAAGTGGGTGGCTACACCTTC.

This clonotype came up once. The rearrangement uses TRBV20-1 and TRBJ2-7; no reliable D call. The germline gives CDR1 DFQATT, CDR2 SNEGSKA (reference sequence). There are 11 residues in the CDR3. Between the trimmed V and J ends, which lost 3 bases and 3 bases, there was a span of 6 bases. The CDR3 region is CSASQDYEQYF. The CDR3 DNA is TGCAGTGCTAGCCAAGACTACGAGCAGTACTTC.

The J gene is TRBJ1-2, the V gene TRBV7-9; no firm D call. The germline V gene has CDR1 SEHNR and CDR2 FQNEAQ (reference sequence). V lost 11 bases to trimming and J lost 6 bases, with 13 bases between them. This CDR3 comprises 11 residues. The CDR3 DNA reads TGTGCCTCTCGACCCGGGGATGGCTACACCTTC. Protein product: CASRPGDGYTF.

The chain joins TRBV27 to TRBJ2-5, with 9 positions matching TRBD1. Germline CDR1 and CDR2: MNHEY and SMNVEV (reference sequence). This CDR3 is built from 16 residues. V shed 5 bases, J shed 4 bases, and the junction held 11 bases outside the gene matches. The CDR3 bases are TGTGCCAGCAGTGGAAGGACAGGGGTTGGAGTAGAGACCCAGTACTTC. Translation: CASSGRTGVGVETQYF.

The J gene is TRBJ2-1, the V gene TRBV6-2 or TRBV6-3; possibly TRBD1 for D (5 bases). V was trimmed by 6 bases and J by 2 bases, leaving 14 bases between them. CDR1 and CDR2 from the germline V gene are MNHEY and SVGEGT. CDR3 length: 15 amino acids. The CDR3: CASREGVLAYNEQFF. The CDR3 DNA follows: TGTGCCAGCAGGGAAGGGGTATTAGCCTACAATGAGCAGTTCTTC.

The genes are TRBV29-1 and TRBJ1-1; no clear D gene. This CDR3 has 16 amino acids. V was pared by 4 bases and J by 4 bases, with 22 bases between. Looked up from germline, CDR1 is SQVTM and CDR2 is ANQGSEA. This CDR3 is CSVVRHSMPETTEAFF. The CDR3 bases are TGCAGCGTTGTTAGACACTCCATGCCCGAGACCACTGAAGCTTTCTTT.

V gene TRBV23-1 combines with J gene TRBJ2-2, with 8 bases aligning to TRBD2. TRBV23-1 is reported as an ORF; its role is uncertain. The CDR3 runs to 17 residues. Trimming removed 2 bases from V and 1 base from J; junction bases left unmatched: 6. The CDR3 region has the DNA TGCGCCAGCAGTCAAAAGCTGGGACTAGTGAACACCGGGGAGCTGTTTTTT. Translated: CASSQKLGLVNTGELFF.

The rearrangement uses TRBV25-1 and TRBJ2-7; TRBD2 might be the D (6 bases). V dropped 8 bases and J dropped 0 bases, with 20 bases sitting between them. CDR3 size: 16 residues. Germline CDR1 MGHDK, CDR2 SYGVNS. CDR3 in amino acids: CASASFAGTDSYEQYF. CDR3 coding DNA: TGTGCCAGCGCTTCCTTCGCCGGGACTGACTCCTACGAGCAGTACTTC.

This chain uses TRBV20-1 with TRBJ1-1, with D perhaps TRBD1 (5 bases). The germline CDR1 and CDR2 sequences are DFQATT and SNEGSKA (reference sequence). This CDR3 comprises 13 residues. Trimming took off 3 bases at V and 3 bases at J, with 11 bases between the two ends. The DNA for the CDR3 is TGCAGTGCTAGCCGGGACCGGGACACTGAAGCTTTCTTT. Its translation: CSASRDRDTEAFF.